The sequence of this T cell receptor beta chain was determined in a study of identical twins (dated by TCRdb to 2016 to 2017). Notes on the research overall: To test whether fetal clonotypes persist, the study used deep sequencing on TCR alpha and beta repertoires from monozygotic twins, unrelated adults of various ages, and cord blood. To rule out contamination, replicate twin experiments were performed at different times with different library preparation protocols. What the research found in general, with its limitations: Fewer insertions were carried by abundant cord blood beta clonotypes, a similar but weaker trend appeared in young adult naive repertoires, and no such trend appeared in memory repertoires. Because the same donors could not be followed over many years, the conclusions depended on cross-sectional statistical analysis. Out-of-frame TCR alpha sharing in monozygotic twins was systematically underestimated by recombination models, whereas sharing between unrelated individuals was in agreement with the recombination models. The excess sharing between twins in beta out-of-frame sequences was weaker because fewer shared sequences reduced the signal-to-noise ratio. Compared with coincidental sharing between unrelated individuals, out-of-frame TCR alpha sequences shared between twins had an excess of sequences with low generation probability. Zero-insertion analyses could be partly confounded by invariant T cells such as MAIT and iNKT, though diverse VJ usage argued against such confounding for most clonotypes.

Receptor amplification or capture employed 5' RACE. Sequencer: Illumina HiSeq 2000. A universal primer binding site was introduced by template switching, and a unique molecular identifier was present in the final cDNA, enabling accurate counting of TCR cDNA molecules. First-strand cDNA for TCR alpha and beta chains was synthesized from specific primers in the conserved constant-segment region. To control for contamination, every cDNA library was double barcoded, receiving both a SMART-Mk sample barcode and Illumina barcodes. TruSeq adapter sequences along with Illumina sample barcodes were introduced in two successive PCR steps. The Illumina HiSeq platform was used with custom primers to sequence TCR alpha and beta cDNA libraries. The study's processing was this. Raw reads were processed with MiGEC to extract unique molecular identifiers, and MiXCR was used to determine CDR3 positions. For each individual, recombination models were inferred using an EM algorithm with the repgenHMM and IGoR tools. The analysis of shared clonotypes was done with the tcR package in R, with sharing normalized by the product of cloneset sizes. To study raw recombination without the effects of thymic and clonal selection, out-of-frame nonproductive sequences were analyzed. TCRdb itself trimmed the public reads at Q25 with fastp, ran MiXCR and retained productive beta chains. When rows share a CDR3 protein, they turn into one entry using the most common DNA and genes. The V and J calls follow TCRdb's processing rather than the paper's. The sample data list about 570,000 distinct CDR3 sequences, and more than 9% of these were observed just once. The top ten clonotypes cover 2.5% to 3% of the sample.

According to the germline V gene, CDR1 reads LGHNA and CDR2 reads YNFKEQ. The CDR3 runs 15 amino acids, cysteine and phenylalanine included. Only the CDR3 part of the read is kept: 45 bases, read in frame from the first base. Between the V and J ends, shortened by 1 base and 1 base respectively, the junction contains 10 bases. Every donor in the study was a healthy Caucasian. The twin cohort comprised three pairs of female monozygotic twins, all aged roughly 18 to 30 years. Peripheral blood mononuclear cells were the source from which RNA for the TCR libraries was isolated. This clonotype has only a few counts. This receptor's antigen is unknown. No much larger clonotype is one base removed from it; base qualities were not supplied. This same sample was also part of a study on yellow fever vaccine responses in identical twins. The second source states: According to the authors, in identical twins the way T cells responded to vaccination appeared partly convergent and partly personalized. In identical twins, the study followed T cell clones that responded to the vaccine with precision.

This sequence was found in a woman aged 18-30 years in good health. Sample: PBMCs. The chain links TRBV4-2 with TRBJ2-5; no confident D gene assignment can be made. The nucleotide sequence reads as follows: TGTGCCAGCAGCCAAGTAATTGCGGCCCAAGAGACCCAGTACTTC. Its translation is CASSQVIAAQETQYF.